Listed below are T cell receptor beta chains from one sample, sequenced in a study of long-term antiretroviral therapy in people with HIV. Data came from immunoSEQ multiplex PCR; TCRdb stores just in-frame clones and leaves some out. Among roughly 20,000 clones listed, 79% were seen once. This specimen was unsorted PBMCs, taken 4.1 years after starting antiretroviral therapy. The receptors originated from a woman in her 40s with HIV. Each CDR3 is given with its conserved first and last residue. Each record gives: clone size, J gene, D gene, V gene, CDR3 protein, CDR3 DNA. D genes are given only for firm matches. Clone size is stated in some rows and not others, as once, few, many or a class when expanded.

clone size: -
J gene: TRBJ2-7
D gene: -
V gene: TRBV9
CDR3 protein: CASSGGTYEQYF
CDR3 DNA: TGTGCCAGCAGCGGCGGGACCTACGAGCAGTACTTC

clone size: -
J gene: TRBJ2-3
D gene: -
V gene: TRBV25-1
CDR3 protein: CASSDGWGRSSTDTQYF
CDR3 DNA: TGTGCCAGCAGTGACGGGTGGGGCAGGTCTAGCACAGATACGCAGTATTTT

clone size: -
J gene: TRBJ2-5
D gene: -
V gene: TRBV2
CDR3 protein: CASSDVGQETQYF
CDR3 DNA: TGTGCCAGCAGTGATGTGGGGCAAGAGACCCAGTACTTC

clone size: once
J gene: TRBJ1-1
D gene: -
V gene: TRBV19
CDR3 protein: CASSIGGSTYTEAFF
CDR3 DNA: TGTGCCAGTAGTATAGGGGGATCCACGTACACTGAAGCTTTCTTT

clone size: -
J gene: TRBJ2-1
D gene: TRBD2
V gene: TRBV7-8
CDR3 protein: CASSLWGSGRSGDEQFF
CDR3 DNA: TGTGCCAGCAGCTTATGGGGTAGCGGGAGGTCCGGGGATGAGCAGTTCTTC

clone size: -
J gene: TRBJ2-1
D gene: TRBD2
V gene: TRBV10-1
CDR3 protein: CASSEKEAGVYNEQFF
CDR3 DNA: TGCGCCAGCAGTGAGAAGGAAGCGGGGGTCTACAATGAGCAGTTCTTC

clone size: -
J gene: TRBJ2-2
D gene: -
V gene: TRBV12-5
CDR3 protein: CASGPTPTSPGELFF
CDR3 DNA: TGTGCTAGTGGTCCGACCCCGACTAGTCCCGGGGAGCTGTTTTTT

clone size: -
J gene: TRBJ1-1
D gene: -
V gene: TRBV7-8
CDR3 protein: CASSLVGGENTEAFF
CDR3 DNA: TGTGCCAGCAGCTTAGTCGGGGGTGAGAACACTGAAGCTTTCTTT

clone size: -
J gene: TRBJ2-1
D gene: -
V gene: TRBV6-5
CDR3 protein: CASSYLNEQFF
CDR3 DNA: TGTGCCAGCAGTTACTTAAATGAGCAGTTCTTC

clone size: -
J gene: TRBJ1-5
D gene: -
V gene: TRBV7-9
CDR3 protein: CASSLVSPGKSSNQPQHF
CDR3 DNA: TGTGCCAGCAGCTTAGTATCGCCAGGGAAAAGTAGCAATCAGCCCCAGCATTTT

clone size: -
J gene: TRBJ2-5
D gene: -
V gene: TRBV7-2
CDR3 protein: CASSIFREETQYF
CDR3 DNA: TGTGCCAGCAGCATCTTTCGTGAAGAGACCCAGTACTTC

clone size: -
J gene: TRBJ1-6
D gene: TRBD1
V gene: TRBV10-2
CDR3 protein: CASNRSGGTPLHF
CDR3 DNA: TGCGCCAGCAATCGGTCAGGGGGGACACCCCTCCACTTT

clone size: -
J gene: TRBJ2-1
D gene: -
V gene: TRBV5-1
CDR3 protein: CASSFDTSYNEQFF
CDR3 DNA: TGCGCCAGCAGCTTCGACACTAGCTACAATGAGCAGTTCTTC

clone size: few
J gene: TRBJ1-5
D gene: -
V gene: TRBV5-4
CDR3 protein: CASSLGPPGASNQPQHF
CDR3 DNA: TGTGCCAGCAGCTTGGGACCCCCAGGGGCGAGCAATCAGCCCCAGCATTTT

clone size: -
J gene: TRBJ1-1
D gene: -
V gene: TRBV29-1
CDR3 protein: CSVAQGGAEAFF
CDR3 DNA: TGCAGCGTGGCACAGGGTGGCGCTGAAGCTTTCTTT

clone size: -
J gene: TRBJ2-5
D gene: -
V gene: TRBV5-4
CDR3 protein: CASSLAYGHPTQYF
CDR3 DNA: TGTGCCAGCAGCTTGGCGTATGGGCATCCGACCCAGTACTTC

clone size: -
J gene: TRBJ1-2
D gene: TRBD1
V gene: TRBV2
CDR3 protein: CASSENGQGRRGYTF
CDR3 DNA: TGTGCCAGCAGTGAAAACGGACAGGGGAGGAGAGGCTACACCTTC

clone size: -
J gene: TRBJ1-1
D gene: -
V gene: TRBV15
CDR3 protein: CATSRVGTEAFF
CDR3 DNA: TGTGCCACCAGCAGAGTGGGCACTGAAGCTTTCTTT

clone size: few
J gene: TRBJ1-5
D gene: TRBD1
V gene: TRBV7-9
CDR3 protein: CASSLAHTDRANQPQHF
CDR3 DNA: TGTGCCAGCAGCTTAGCCCATACGGACAGGGCGAATCAGCCCCAGCATTTT

clone size: once
J gene: TRBJ1-2
D gene: -
V gene: TRBV7-2
CDR3 protein: CASSSLGPPYGYTF
CDR3 DNA: TGTGCCAGCAGCTCGCTAGGTCCCCCCTATGGCTACACCTTC

clone size: -
J gene: TRBJ1-1
D gene: TRBD1
V gene: TRBV19
CDR3 protein: CASTTGKAVTEAFF
CDR3 DNA: TGTGCCAGCACGACAGGGAAGGCGGTCACTGAAGCTTTCTTT

clone size: -
J gene: TRBJ2-2
D gene: -
V gene: TRBV9
CDR3 protein: CASSPFAGELFF
CDR3 DNA: TGTGCCAGCAGCCCCTTTGCCGGGGAGCTGTTTTTT

clone size: once
J gene: TRBJ1-1
D gene: -
V gene: TRBV19
CDR3 protein: CASTPEGGVTTEAFF
CDR3 DNA: TGTGCCAGTACCCCAGAGGGGGGGGTGACCACTGAAGCTTTCTTT

clone size: once
J gene: TRBJ2-3
D gene: TRBD1
V gene: TRBV10-3
CDR3 protein: CAISDRDSFTDTQYF
CDR3 DNA: TGTGCCATCAGTGATCGGGACAGCTTCACAGATACGCAGTATTTT